One T cell receptor (beta chain) is described in this entry. These data belong to a study of T cell changes during pregnancy in multiple sclerosis. TCRdb's table, derived via immunoSEQ multiplex PCR, lists solely in-frame clones and lacks some. The data show 79,000 or so clones, less than 95% seen once. J lost 8 bases, V lost 4 bases, and 11 bases had no gene match. The length of the CDR3 is 16 residues. The V gene's germline CDR1 is SGHVS and CDR2 FNYEAQ. This receptor was taken from a female donor in good health, enrolled as a control in a pregnancy study. Sequenced here: peripheral blood, sampled in the first trimester of pregnancy. The chain links TRBV7-6 to TRBJ2-1; TRBD2 matches at 10 bases. Written as DNA, the CDR3 is TGTGCCAGCAGCTCTCGTCCGGGACTAGCGAACGATGAGCAGTTCTTC. It specifies CASSSRPGLANDEQFF. Based on the CDR3 plus reference TRBV7-6 and TRBJ2-1, the full variable domain is GAGVSQSPRYKVTKRGQDVALRCDPISGHVSLYWYRQALGQGPEFLTYFNYEAQQDKSGLPNDRFSAERPEGSISTLTIQRTEQRDSAMYRCASSSRPGLANDEQFFGPGTRLTVL.